This T cell receptor (beta chain) emerged from a study of shared clonotypes between healthy human individuals. Repertoires were generated with immunoSEQ multiplex PCR, while TCRdb's copy carries only in-frame clones and drops some. The sample carries roughly 760,000 clones, approximately 74% recorded once. A note on this clone: At one of its ends the junction is not consistent with the germline gene, which may arise from a read error.

This receptor was obtained from a woman between 25 and 40 years old in good health. Sequences were obtained from memory CD4+ T cells sorted from blood. The subset was: CD45RA-negative fraction.

The CDR3 DNA reads as TGCGCCAGCACCTTGTACGGGTCGGACACTGAAGCTTTCTTT. Translated, it gives CASTLYGSDTEAFF. The gene calls are TRBV5-1 and TRBJ1-1, with D hard to call. The CDR3 length is 14 residues. Germline V gene sequence: CDR1 SGHRS, CDR2 YFSETQ.